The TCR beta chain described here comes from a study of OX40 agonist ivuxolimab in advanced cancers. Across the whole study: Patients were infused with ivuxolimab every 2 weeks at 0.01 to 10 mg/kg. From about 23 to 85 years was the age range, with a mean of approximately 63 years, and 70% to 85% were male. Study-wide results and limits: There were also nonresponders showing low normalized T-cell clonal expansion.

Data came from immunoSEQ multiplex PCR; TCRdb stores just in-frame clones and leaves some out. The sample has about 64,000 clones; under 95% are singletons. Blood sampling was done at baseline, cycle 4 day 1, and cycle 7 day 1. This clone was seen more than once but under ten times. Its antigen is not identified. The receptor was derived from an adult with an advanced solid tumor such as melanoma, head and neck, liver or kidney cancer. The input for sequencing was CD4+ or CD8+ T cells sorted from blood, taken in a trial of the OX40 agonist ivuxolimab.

Here the CDR3 DNA reads TGTGCCAGCAGTGAACAGGGGACACGAACCGCCGGGGAGCTGTTTTTT. This gives the protein CASSEQGTRTAGELFF. The genes are TRBV6-1 and TRBJ2-2, with TRBD1 as a possible D gene (6 bases). Germline values: CDR1 MNHNS, CDR2 SASEGT. Trimming removed 2 bases from V and 6 bases from J, with 16 bases in between. This CDR3 contains 16 residues.